Shown below are 20 T cell receptor beta chains from a single sample sequenced in a study of T cell responses to AZD1222 COVID-19 vaccine. Assay: immunoSEQ multiplex PCR; the TCRdb copy retains only in-frame clones and omits some. The sample lists 90,000 to 130,000 clones; around 81% were seen once. Material: peripheral blood, obtained on day 0 of AZD1222 vaccination. All receptors derive from an adult in good health.

The chain recombines TRBV12-3 or TRBV12-4 with TRBJ1-1; no clear D. There are 11 residues in the CDR3. V lost 3 bases to trimming and J lost 8 bases, with 7 bases between them. This chain's CDR3 is CASSLTTEAFF. The CDR3 coding sequence is TGTGCCAGCAGTTTGACAACAGAAGCTTTCTTT.

Only a few counts were recorded for this clone. The gene calls are TRBV3-1 (or the pseudogene TRBV3-2) and TRBJ2-5, with TRBD1 as a possible D gene (6 bases). Per germline, CDR1 LGHDT and CDR2 YNNKEL (reference sequence). V lost 0 bases and J 2 bases, leaving 22 bases between the germline ends. This CDR3 has 19 amino acids. The CDR3 DNA reads as TGTGCCAGCAGCCAAGATTCCTTGGTTTTAGTCGACAGGCAAGAGACCCAGTACTTC. It translates to CASSQDSLVLVDRQETQYF.

V gene TRBV28 combines with J gene TRBJ2-7, with 8 bases lining up with TRBD2. The germline gives CDR1 MDHEN, CDR2 SYDVKM. The CDR3 is 14 residues long. V dropped 6 bases and J dropped 5; count of bases not matched to a gene: 9. The CDR3 nucleotides are TGTGCCAGCAGGGCGGGAGGCGCATCGAACGAGCAGTACTTC. It is translated as CASRAGGASNEQYF.

The CDR3 DNA is TGTGCCAGCAGACCTGGGGGGCTGGGGGGGAACACTGAAGCTTTCTTT. Translated, it gives CASRPGGLGGNTEAFF. The V call is TRBV9, the J call TRBJ1-1, with D tentatively TRBD1 (6 bases). Trimming removed 5 bases at V and 1 base at J, with 18 bases between. The CDR3 runs 16 residues. Per the germline V gene, CDR1 is SGDLS and CDR2 is YYNGEE.

The chain joins TRBV18 to TRBJ1-2; 9 positions agree with TRBD1. V gave up 6 bases and J gave up 1 base; unmatched junction bases: 9. This CDR3 has 16 residues. The V gene's germline CDR1 is KGHSH and CDR2 LQKENI. CDR3: CASSQGTGRHNYGYTF. CDR3 nucleotide sequence: TGTGCCAGCTCCCAGGGGACAGGGCGACATAACTATGGCTACACCTTC.

The chain employs TRBV11-2 and TRBJ1-2; D is uncertain. CDR1 and CDR2 from the germline V gene are SGHAT and FQNNGV. Trimming left V 0 bases short and J 4 bases short, with 9 bases between. This CDR3 comprises 14 residues. The CDR3 nucleotides are TGTGCCAGCAGCTTAGAGGCAGGCTCCTATGGCTACACCTTC. Amino acids: CASSLEAGSYGYTF.

This clone appeared once. The gene calls are TRBV3-1 (or the pseudogene TRBV3-2) and TRBJ2-7; unclear D gene. CDR1 is LGHDT and CDR2 is YNNKEL in the germline V gene (reference sequence). This CDR3 is built from 12 residues. The ends were cut back, 3 bases at V and 4 bases at J, with 7 bases in the middle. CDR3 amino acids: CASSHLVYEQYF. CDR3 in DNA: TGTGCCAGCAGCCACCTAGTGTACGAGCAGTACTTC.

The V and J genes are TRBV7-3 and TRBJ1-1; 9 nucleotides align to TRBD1. The CDR3 runs 16 residues. Trimming cost V 5 bases and J 2 bases; bases outside gene matches: 9. The germline V gene encodes CDR1 SGHTA and CDR2 FQGTGA. The CDR3 sequence: CASSADRGFRNTEAFF. The CDR3 region has the DNA TGTGCCAGCAGCGCGGACAGGGGTTTCAGAAACACTGAAGCTTTCTTT.

The V and J genes are TRBV3-1 (or the pseudogene TRBV3-2) and TRBJ1-5, with D possibly TRBD1 on 5 matching bases. V was pared by 2 bases and J by 2 bases, with 28 bases between. Looked up from germline, CDR1 is LGHDT and CDR2 is YNNKEL (reference sequence). CDR3 length: 21 amino acids. For the CDR3, the DNA is TGTGCCAGCAGCCAACCAGACGTGTACAGGCAGACTGAGAGGGGCAATCAGCCCCAGCATTTT. Translating gives CASSQPDVYRQTERGNQPQHF.

This sequence joins TRBV27 and TRBJ2-3; 10 nucleotides match TRBD1. V lost 7 bases and J lost 0; bases outside the gene matches: 4. The CDR3 totals 15 residues. Germline-derived CDR1 and CDR2 are MNHEY and SMNVEV (reference sequence). The CDR3 DNA is TGTGCCAGCATGGACAGGGGGATTAGCACAGATACGCAGTATTTT. Translation: CASMDRGISTDTQYF.

The chain employs TRBV3-1 (or the pseudogene TRBV3-2) and TRBJ1-1, with D perhaps matching TRBD1 (5 bases). The CDR3 has 16 residues. Germline-derived CDR1 and CDR2 are LGHDT and YNNKEL (reference sequence). Trimming stripped 3 bases from V and 0 bases from J, with 14 bases between. The DNA for the CDR3 is TGTGCCAGCAGCCACAGCAGACAGATGATGAACACTGAAGCTTTCTTT. It yields the protein CASSHSRQMMNTEAFF.

As DNA, the CDR3 is TGCGCCAGCAGCTTGGAGACAGGGGAAGCTTTCTTT. Its translation: CASSLETGEAFF. V is TRBV5-1 and J is TRBJ1-1, with 7 bases aligning to TRBD1. The ends lost 0 bases at V and 8 bases at J; junction bases unmatched: 1. Germline V gives CDR1 SGHRS, CDR2 YFSETQ. The CDR3 totals 12 residues.

V gene TRBV7-9 combines with J gene TRBJ1-4; possible D gene TRBD1, 5 bases. V gave up 5 bases and J gave up 5 bases, with 15 bases separating them. CDR3 length: 15 amino acids. Germline assignment: CDR1 SEHNR and CDR2 FQNEAQ (reference sequence). Here the CDR3 DNA reads TGTGCCAGCAGCCTAGAGATGGCAGGGAATGAAAAACTGTTTTTT. This encodes CASSLEMAGNEKLFF.

The chain links TRBV4-1 to TRBJ1-4; 8 bases map to TRBD1. V lost 4 bases and J lost 5; bases outside the gene matches: 3. Germline CDR1 is MGHRA and CDR2 is YSYEKL. The CDR3 has 14 residues. The CDR3 is CASSPGQENEKLFF. The CDR3 DNA sequence: TGCGCCAGCAGCCCGGGACAGGAAAATGAAAAACTGTTTTTT.

The chain combines TRBV28 with TRBJ1-3; D call uncertain. CDR3 size: 16 residues. Deletions cut 5 bases from V and 1 base from J, with 15 bases between. Germline V gene sequence: CDR1 MDHEN, CDR2 SYDVKM. CDR3 nucleotides: TGTGCCAGCAGTCCGGTGGCTCCCCTATCTGGAAACACCATATATTTT. It encodes CASSPVAPLSGNTIYF.

This clone was observed once. The J gene is TRBJ2-7, the V gene TRBV19; 12 nucleotides match TRBD2. The CDR3 totals 14 residues. Germline V lookup: CDR1 LNHDA, CDR2 SQIVND (reference sequence). After removal of 9 bases from V and 3 bases from J, the junction contained 6 bases not matched to a gene. This CDR3 is CASRETSGSYEQYF. The CDR3 DNA reads TGTGCCAGCCGAGAGACTAGCGGGAGCTACGAGCAGTACTTC.

The gene calls are TRBV27 and TRBJ2-3; a weak D match, TRBD1 (5 bases). This CDR3 has 14 residues. Germline loops: CDR1 MNHEY, CDR2 SMNVEV (reference sequence). V gave up 6 bases and J gave up 2 bases, with 12 bases separating them. This chain's CDR3 is CASRQGQNTDTQYF. The CDR3 bases are TGTGCCAGCAGGCAAGGACAAAACACAGATACGCAGTATTTT.

The chain recombines TRBV5-6 with TRBJ1-5; D ambiguous. Germline V gives CDR1 SGHDT, CDR2 YYEEEE. The length of the CDR3 is 14 residues. Between the trimmed V and J ends, which lost 2 bases and 6 bases, there was a span of 12 bases. The CDR3 spells CASSFGPLLQPQHF. The CDR3 region has the DNA TGTGCCAGCAGCTTCGGACCCTTACTTCAGCCCCAGCATTTT. The variable domain in full, with the rest retrieved from reference TRBV5-6 and TRBJ1-5, is DAGVTQSPTHLIKTRGQQVTLRCSPKSGHDTVSWYQQALGQGPQFIFQYYEEEERQRGNFPDRFSGHQFPNYSSELNVNALLLGDSALYLCASSFGPLLQPQHFGDGTRLSIL.

V gene TRBV28 combines with J gene TRBJ2-5; D gene unclear. CDR1 is MDHEN and CDR2 is SYDVKM in the germline V gene. The CDR3 is made up of 15 amino acids. V gave up 8 bases and J gave up 1 base, with 17 bases separating them. CDR3 DNA sequence: TGTGCCAGCGCGAAGGGCGGCAACTTCCAAGAGACCCAGTACTTC. Encoded protein: CASAKGGNFQETQYF.

The chain recombines TRBV10-3 with TRBJ2-7, with TRBD1 matching 8 bases. Germline CDR1 and CDR2: ENHRY and SYGVKD. This CDR3 contains 15 residues. The J segment lost 2 bases and the V segment lost 3 bases, leaving 6 bases of the junction unmatched. The chain's CDR3 is CAISDKGQAPYEQYF. CDR3 DNA: TGTGCCATCAGTGATAAGGGACAGGCCCCCTACGAGCAGTACTTC.